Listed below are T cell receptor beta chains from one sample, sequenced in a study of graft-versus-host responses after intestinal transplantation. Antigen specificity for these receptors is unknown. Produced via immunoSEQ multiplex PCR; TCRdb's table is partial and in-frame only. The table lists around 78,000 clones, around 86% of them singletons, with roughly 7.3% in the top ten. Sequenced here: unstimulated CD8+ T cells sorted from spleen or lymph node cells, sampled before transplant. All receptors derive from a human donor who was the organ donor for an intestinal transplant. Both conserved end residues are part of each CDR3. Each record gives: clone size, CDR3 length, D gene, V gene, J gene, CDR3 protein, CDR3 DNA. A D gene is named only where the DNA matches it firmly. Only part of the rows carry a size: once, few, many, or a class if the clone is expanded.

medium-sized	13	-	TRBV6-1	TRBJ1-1	CASSEAIYTEAFF	TGTGCCAGCAGTGAGGCCATTTACACTGAAGCTTTCTTT
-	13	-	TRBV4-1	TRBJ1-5	CASSQDGDQPQHF	TGCGCCAGCAGCCAGGATGGGGATCAGCCCCAGCATTTT
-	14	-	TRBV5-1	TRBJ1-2	CASSGGTDLYGYTF	TGCGCCAGCAGCGGTGGGACCGATCTCTATGGCTACACCTTC
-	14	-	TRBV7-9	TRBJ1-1	CASSLAAEGNGAFF	TGTGCCAGCAGCTTAGCGGCCGAGGGGAACGGGGCTTTCTTT
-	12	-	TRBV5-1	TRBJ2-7	CASRSDTYEQYF	TGCGCCAGCCGATCAGACACATACGAGCAGTACTTC
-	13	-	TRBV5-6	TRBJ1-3	CASSQVGGNTIYF	TGTGCCAGCAGCCAAGTTGGTGGAAACACCATATATTTT
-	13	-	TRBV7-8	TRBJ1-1	CASSLASRTEAFF	TGTGCCAGCAGCCTAGCGAGTAGGACTGAAGCTTTCTTT
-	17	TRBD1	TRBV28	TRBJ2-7	CASSFLSPGTGQYEQYF	TGTGCCAGCAGTTTCTTGTCTCCCGGGACAGGACAGTACGAGCAGTACTTC
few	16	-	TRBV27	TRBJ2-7	CASSLRGAGINYEQYF	TGTGCCAGCAGTTTAAGAGGGGCAGGAATTAACTACGAGCAGTACTTC
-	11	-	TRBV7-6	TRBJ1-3	CASSLGNTIYF	TGTGCCAGCAGCTTAGGAAACACCATATATTTT
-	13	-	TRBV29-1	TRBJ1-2	CSVEEEAFYGYTF	TGCAGCGTTGAAGAGGAGGCCTTCTATGGCTACACCTTC
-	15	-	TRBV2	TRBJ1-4	CASGGQGSTNEKLFF	TGTGCCAGTGGGGGTCAGGGGTCGACTAATGAAAAACTGTTTTTT
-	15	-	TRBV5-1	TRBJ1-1	CASSGFLSGRTEAFF	TGCGCCAGCAGCGGGTTTCTGTCCGGGAGGACTGAAGCTTTCTTT
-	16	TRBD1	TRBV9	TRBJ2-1	CASSETGALSYNEQFF	TGTGCCAGCAGCGAGACAGGGGCTCTCTCCTACAATGAGCAGTTCTTC
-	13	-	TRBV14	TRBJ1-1	CASSQDMVTEAFF	TGTGCCAGCAGCCAAGATATGGTCACCGAAGCTTTCTTT
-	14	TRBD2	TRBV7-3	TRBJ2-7	CASSPGGSSYEQYF	TGTGCCAGCAGCCCGGGAGGGAGCTCCTACGAGCAGTACTTC
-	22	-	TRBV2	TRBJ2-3	CASSFRAQKTQGTTKETDTQYF	TGTGCCAGCAGTTTCAGGGCACAAAAAACACAGGGTACTACTAAGGAGACAGATACGCAGTATTTT
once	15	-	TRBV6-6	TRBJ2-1	CASSYDGGTHNEQFF	TGTGCCAGCAGTTATGACGGGGGAACCCATAATGAGCAGTTCTTC
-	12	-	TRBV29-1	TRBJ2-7	CSALDGAYEQYF	TGCAGCGCCCTTGACGGGGCCTACGAGCAGTACTTC
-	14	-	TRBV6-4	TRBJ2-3	CASSEGLGTDTQYF	TGTGCCAGCAGTGAAGGGCTCGGCACAGATACGCAGTATTTT
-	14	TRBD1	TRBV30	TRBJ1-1	CAWSVRGPPTEAFF	TGTGCCTGGAGTGTCAGGGGGCCGCCCACTGAAGCTTTCTTT
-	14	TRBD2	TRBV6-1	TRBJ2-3	CASSGSGGADTQYF	TGTGCCAGCAGTGGTAGCGGGGGGGCGGATACGCAGTATTTT
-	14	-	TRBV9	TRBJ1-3	CASSVSSAVSTIYF	TGTGCCAGCAGCGTGTCCTCCGCTGTTTCCACCATATATTTT
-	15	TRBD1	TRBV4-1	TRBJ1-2	CASSRFPQGAYGYTF	TGCGCCAGCAGCCGGTTTCCTCAGGGGGCCTATGGCTACACCTTC
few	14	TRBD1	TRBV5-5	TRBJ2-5	CASSRDRGEETQYF	TGTGCCAGCAGCCGGGACAGGGGGGAAGAGACCCAGTACTTC
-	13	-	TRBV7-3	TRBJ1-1	CASSLGQNTEAFF	TGTGCCAGCAGCTTAGGCCAAAACACTGAAGCTTTCTTT
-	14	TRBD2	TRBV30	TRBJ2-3	CAWNLAGGTDTQYF	TGTGCCTGGAACCTAGCGGGGGGCACAGATACGCAGTATTTT
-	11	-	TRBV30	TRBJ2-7	CAWALAYEQYF	TGTGCCTGGGCACTTGCCTACGAGCAGTACTTC
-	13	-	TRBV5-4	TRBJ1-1	CASLNLLDSEAFF	TGTGCCAGCCTAAATTTATTGGACAGTGAAGCTTTCTTT
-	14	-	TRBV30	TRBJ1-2	CAWSYGGVYYGYTF	TGTGCCTGGAGTTACGGGGGCGTTTATTATGGCTACACCTTC
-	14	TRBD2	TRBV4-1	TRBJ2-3	CASSRLALTDTQYF	TGCGCCAGCAGCCGACTAGCGCTCACAGATACGCAGTATTTT
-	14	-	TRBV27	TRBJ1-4	CASSLVEGGEKLFF	TGTGCCAGCAGCCTCGTGGAGGGGGGGGAAAAACTGTTTTTT
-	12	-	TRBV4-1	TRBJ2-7	CASRGAGGEQYF	TGCGCCAGCAGAGGTGCAGGTGGGGAGCAGTACTTC
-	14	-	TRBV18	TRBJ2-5	CASSPSQVEETQYF	TGTGCCAGCTCACCCTCCCAGGTCGAAGAGACCCAGTACTTC
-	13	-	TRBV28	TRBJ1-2	CASRRGRNYGYTF	TGTGCCAGCAGACGGGGCCGGAACTATGGCTACACCTTC
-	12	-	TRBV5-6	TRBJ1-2	CASSLSADGYTF	TGTGCCAGCAGCTTGAGTGCTGATGGCTACACCTTC
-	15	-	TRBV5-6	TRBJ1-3	CASSVGGSGGNTIYF	TGTGCCAGCAGCGTTGGTGGGTCGGGGGGAAACACCATATATTTT
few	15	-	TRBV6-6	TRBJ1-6	CASSRRGRARSPLHF	TGTGCCAGCAGCCGCCGGGGGAGGGCAAGGTCACCCCTCCACTTT
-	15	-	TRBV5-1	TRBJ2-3	CASSLEQSRTDTQYF	TGCGCCAGCAGCTTGGAACAGTCCCGCACAGATACGCAGTATTTT
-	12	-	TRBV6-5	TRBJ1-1	CASSLDRVEAFF	TGTGCCAGCAGCCTGGACAGAGTTGAAGCTTTCTTT
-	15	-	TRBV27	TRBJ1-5	CASSPDSYSNQPQHF	TGTGCCAGCAGCCCTGACAGTTATAGCAATCAGCCCCAGCATTTT
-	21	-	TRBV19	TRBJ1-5	CASSLLRQGMGSIYSNQPQHF	TGTGCCAGTAGTTTACTTCGGCAGGGAATGGGGTCTATTTATAGCAATCAGCCCCAGCATTTT
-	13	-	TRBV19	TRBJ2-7	CASSEFLTYEQYF	TGTGCCAGTAGTGAGTTTTTAACCTACGAGCAGTACTTC
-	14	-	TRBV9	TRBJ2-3	CASSVLEPGGTQYF	TGTGCCAGCAGCGTTCTAGAGCCCGGTGGTACGCAGTATTTT
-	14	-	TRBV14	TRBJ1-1	CASSRTGYVTEAFF	TGTGCCAGCAGCCGTACAGGGTATGTCACTGAAGCTTTCTTT
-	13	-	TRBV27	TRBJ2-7	CASSLGGAGEQYF	TGTGCCAGCAGTTTGGGTGGGGCGGGTGAGCAGTACTTC
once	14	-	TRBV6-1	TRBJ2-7	CASSEYGVKYEQYF	TGTGCCAGCAGTGAATATGGAGTAAAGTACGAGCAGTACTTC
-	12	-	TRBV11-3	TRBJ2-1	CASSFGDNEQFF	TGTGCCAGCAGCTTCGGAGACAATGAGCAGTTCTTC
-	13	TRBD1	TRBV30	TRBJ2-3	CAWGQGDADTQYF	TGTGCCTGGGGACAGGGGGACGCAGATACGCAGTATTTT
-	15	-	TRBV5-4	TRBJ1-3	CASSLTPGSGNTIYF	TGTGCCAGCAGCTTGACTCCGGGCTCTGGAAACACCATATATTTT
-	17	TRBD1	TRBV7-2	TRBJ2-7	CASSLARGQGSSYEQYF	TGTGCCAGCAGCTTAGCCCGGGGACAGGGGTCCTCCTACGAGCAGTACTTC
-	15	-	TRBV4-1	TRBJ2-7	CASSQDGGLSYEQYF	TGCGCCAGCAGCCAAGATGGGGGGCTGAGCTACGAGCAGTACTTC
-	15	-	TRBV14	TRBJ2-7	CASSQVSGALYEQYF	TGTGCCAGCAGCCAAGTGTCAGGGGCACTCTACGAGCAGTACTTC
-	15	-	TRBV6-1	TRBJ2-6	CASSEEQAGANVLTF	TGTGCCAGCAGTGAAGAACAAGCTGGGGCCAACGTCCTGACTTTC
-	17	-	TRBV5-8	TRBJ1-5	CASSRPGGRVSNQPQHF	TGTGCCAGCAGCCGACCTGGGGGACGGGTAAGCAATCAGCCCCAGCATTTT
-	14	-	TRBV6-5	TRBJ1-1	CASSIGGFGTEAFF	TGTGCCAGCAGTATTGGGGGATTTGGGACTGAAGCTTTCTTT
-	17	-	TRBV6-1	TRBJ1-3	CASSEYPSASSGNTIYF	TGTGCCAGCAGTGAATACCCCTCGGCGAGCTCTGGAAACACCATATATTTT
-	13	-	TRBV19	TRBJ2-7	CASAPGRGYEQYF	TGTGCCAGTGCCCCCGGCAGGGGTTACGAGCAGTACTTC
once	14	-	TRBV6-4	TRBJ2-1	CASSESGSYNEQFF	TGTGCCAGCAGTGAAAGCGGATCCTACAATGAGCAGTTCTTC
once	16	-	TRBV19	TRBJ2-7	CASSPYSAGGHNEQYF	TGTGCCAGTAGTCCTTACTCGGCCGGAGGACACAACGAGCAGTACTTC